This T cell receptor beta chain was sequenced during a study of blood T cell repertoires in COVID-19. The wider study: The study drew acute and convalescent COVID-19 samples from the United States, Italy and Spain. The analysed material was cDNA or gDNA that came from T cells, B-cell-depleted T cells, or PBMCs.

Method: immunoSEQ multiplex PCR; TCRdb's copy keeps in-frame clones and lacks some. This table has 180,000 or so clones, about 80% appearing once. Germline V gene data show CDR1 as MNHEY and CDR2 as SVGEGT. Deletions cut 5 bases from V and 5 bases from J, with 6 bases between. The CDR3 runs 11 residues. Cohort allocation depended upon clinical history that participants reported. A COVID-19 case was met by exposed participants within 2 weeks before study entry. This sequence was found in a man in his sixties who had been exposed to COVID-19. The sequencing input was PBMCs or T cells enriched from blood (not recorded which). The V gene is TRBV6-2 or TRBV6-3, the J gene TRBJ1-1; a weak D match, TRBD1 (5 bases). The DNA for the CDR3 is TGTGCCAGCAGTGGGGGGACTGAAGCTTTCTTT. It encodes CASSGGTEAFF.